The 30 T cell receptor beta chains presented below share a single source sample, sequenced in a study. Each CDR3 protein is one row after TCRdb ran MiXCR on the RT-PCR reads. The table records about 680,000 distinct CDR3 sequences, 12% to 15% of them present only once. The specimen sequenced was memory CD4+ T cells from blood. Receptors were obtained from a female donor in good health, serving as a healthy control.

Only a few counts were recorded for this clonotype. The CDR3 sequence: CSARDSVRGLNTGELFF. CDR3 coding DNA: TGCAGTGCTAGAGATTCCGTACGGGGACTAAACACCGGGGAGCTGTTTTTT. The chain uses TRBV20-1 and TRBJ2-2; 7 nucleotides match TRBD2. The CDR3 consists of 17 residues. Germline V gives CDR1 DFQATT, CDR2 SNEGSKA (reference sequence). With V trimmed by 0 bases and J by 2 bases, 9 bases remained unmatched.

In this sample, this clonotype turned up many times. The V and J genes are TRBV20-1 and TRBJ1-3; D ambiguous. This CDR3 is built from 13 residues. The ends were cut back, 0 bases at V and 2 bases at J, with 5 bases in the middle. CDR1 and CDR2 from the germline V gene are DFQATT and SNEGSKA (reference sequence). This CDR3 is CSARDLAGNTIYF. The CDR3 region has the DNA TGCAGTGCTAGAGATCTTGCTGGAAACACCATATATTTT.

This clonotype occurred many times. This rearrangement joins TRBV12-3 or TRBV12-4 to TRBJ1-1; D gene unclear. Trimming removed 6 bases from V and 7 bases from J, with 12 bases in between. This CDR3 spans 12 amino acids. The CDR3 coding sequence is TGTGCCAGCAGAGACGGACGGATTGAAGCTTTCTTT. Encoded protein: CASRDGRIEAFF.

The CDR3 reads CASSLDSSSLNYGYTF. CDR3 sequence (DNA): TGTGCCAGCAGCTTGGACAGTTCCTCACTTAACTATGGCTACACCTTC. The chain has TRBV7-2 and TRBJ1-2, with a weak D call TRBD1 (6 bases). V lost 3 bases and J 1 base, leaving 15 bases between the germline ends. CDR1 and CDR2 from the germline V gene are SGHTA and FQGNSA. The CDR3 has 16 amino acids.

This clonotype was seen at least ten times. The chain combines TRBV11-2 with TRBJ2-1, with 8 bases matching TRBD1. Germline V gives CDR1 SGHAT, CDR2 FQNNGV. CDR3 size: 13 residues. The ends lost 7 bases at V and 10 bases at J; junction bases unmatched: 9. CDR3 DNA sequence: TGTGCCAGCACCTTGACAGGGGAAGGCGAGCAGTTCTTC. Encoded protein: CASTLTGEGEQFF.

This clonotype was seen at least ten times. At one end the junction does not follow the germline gene, possibly because of a read error. V usage is TRBV6-1 and J usage is TRBJ2-3; 10 bases match TRBD1. The CDR3 is 14 amino acids. CDR1 is MNHNS, CDR2 SASEGT, per germline. The CDR3 protein is CASSGQGGTDTQYF. CDR3 nucleotides: TGCGCCAGCAGCGGACAGGGGGGGACAGATACGCAGTATTTT.

This chain connects TRBV7-2 to TRBJ2-7; D may be TRBD1 (5 bases). The CDR3 covers 16 residues. CDR1 is SGHTA and CDR2 is FQGNSA in the germline V gene. Trimming cost V 5 bases and J 4 bases, with 21 bases left between them. The CDR3, as DNA: TGTGCCAGCAGCCAAGATGGGTTCAGGGTGGGGTACGAGCAGTACTTC. It yields the protein CASSQDGFRVGYEQYF.

This clonotype was detected ten times or more. The V gene is TRBV20-1, the J gene TRBJ2-3; 12 bases align to TRBD2. CDR3 size: 15 residues. Germline assignment: CDR1 DFQATT and CDR2 SNEGSKA (reference sequence). Germline trimming cut 3 bases from V and 4 bases from J; bases unmatched to any gene: 5. CDR3 sequence reads: CSARVLAGGSDTQYF. In DNA, the CDR3 is TGCAGTGCTAGGGTACTAGCGGGAGGTTCAGATACGCAGTATTTT.

This clonotype was detected only a few times. V usage is TRBV15 and J usage is TRBJ2-2, with D unclear. The CDR3 extends over 15 amino acids. Germline loops: CDR1 LNHNV, CDR2 YYDKDF (reference sequence). V was shortened by 0 bases and J by 1 base, with 6 bases between the two germline ends. CDR3 in DNA: TGTGCCACCAGCAGAGACTTAGGGAACACCGGGGAGCTGTTTTTT. The encoded protein is CATSRDLGNTGELFF.

This clonotype came up a few times. V gene TRBV7-2 combines with J gene TRBJ1-5; D is unclear. CDR1 is SGHTA and CDR2 is FQGNSA in the germline V gene. CDR3 length equals 14 residues. The V end lost 6 bases, the J end lost 12 bases, and 21 bases lay between the germline ends. Here the CDR3 DNA reads TGTGCCAGCAGTCAATCAGGCGGTCCGGCCCACCAGCATTTT. As protein: CASSQSGGPAHQHF.

J is TRBJ2-1 and V is TRBV5-1, with 7 positions matching TRBD1. Germline V gene lookup returns CDR1 SGHRS and CDR2 YFSETQ. V was clipped by 4 bases and J by 2 bases; unmatched bases: 6. CDR3 length: 15 amino acids. This CDR3 is CASSPQGITYNEQFF. As DNA, the CDR3 is TGCGCCAGCAGCCCACAGGGGATTACCTACAATGAGCAGTTCTTC.

This clonotype was seen at least ten times. V gene TRBV6-5 combines with J gene TRBJ1-1; no clear D gene. The CDR3 spans 14 residues. CDR1 and CDR2 from the germline V gene are MNHEY and SVGAGI. Trimming left V 4 bases short and J 0 bases short, with 9 bases between. CDR3: CASSLTSVNTEAFF. Here the CDR3 DNA reads TGTGCCAGCAGTTTAACGTCGGTGAACACTGAAGCTTTCTTT.

This clonotype was seen a few times. V usage is TRBV7-3 and J usage is TRBJ2-1; possibly TRBD1 or TRBD2 for D (5 bases each). The CDR3 has 15 residues. Germline CDR1 is SGHTA and CDR2 is FQGTGA. Trimming stripped 4 bases from V and 6 bases from J, with 16 bases between. CDR3 bases: TGTGCCAGCAGCTCCTCGGGACCAGATCTCAATGAGCAGTTCTTC. Encoded protein: CASSSSGPDLNEQFF.

This clonotype was counted at least ten times. The CDR3 loop reads CAISFRDGEQFF. The CDR3 DNA is TGTGCCATCAGTTTCAGGGACGGTGAGCAGTTCTTC. V usage is TRBV10-3 and J usage is TRBJ2-1; tentatively, D is TRBD1 or TRBD2 (5 bases each). Trimming removed 5 bases at V and 9 bases at J, with 11 bases between. Looked up from germline, CDR1 is ENHRY and CDR2 is SYGVKD. The CDR3 is 12 residues long.

This clonotype was observed many times. The chain is built from TRBV9 and TRBJ1-6, with D maybe TRBD1 (5 bases). The CDR3 is 15 residues long. The V end was cut by 4 bases, the J end by 9 bases, with 17 bases between. Germline CDR1 is SGDLS and CDR2 is YYNGEE. In DNA, the CDR3 is TGTGCCAGCAGCCCGAACCCGGGGACGGGTTCACCCCTCCACTTT. Translation gives CASSPNPGTGSPLHF.

In this sample, this clonotype turned up many times. CDR3 region: CSARSQYSNQPQHF. The DNA of the CDR3 is TGCAGTGCTAGATCGCAGTATAGCAATCAGCCCCAGCATTTT. This rearrangement joins TRBV20-1 to TRBJ1-5, with D hard to call. V lost 2 bases to trimming and J lost 0 bases, with 8 bases between them. The CDR3 runs to 14 residues. Germline values: CDR1 DFQATT, CDR2 SNEGSKA (reference sequence).

J is TRBJ2-1 and V is TRBV15, with TRBD1 identical over 7 bases. The V segment lost 0 bases and the J segment 15 bases; nucleotides outside the gene matches: 5. The CDR3 has 12 residues. Germline lookup yields CDR1 LNHNV and CDR2 YYDKDF (reference sequence). The CDR3, as DNA: TGTGCCACCAGCAGAGATGTAGGACAGGCGTTCTTC. Its protein is CATSRDVGQAFF.

The chain recombines TRBV9 with TRBJ2-5; maybe TRBD2 (6 bases). The CDR3 is made up of 16 amino acids. Per the germline V gene, CDR1 is SGDLS and CDR2 is YYNGEE. V lost 0 bases and J 5 bases, leaving 17 bases between the germline ends. For the CDR3, the DNA is TGTGCCAGCAGCGTAGGCCCTGCGGGGATCGGGGAGACCCAGTACTTC. Residues: CASSVGPAGIGETQYF.

The gene calls are TRBV20-1 and TRBJ1-1, with D unresolved. Trimming pared 4 bases from V and 3 bases from J, leaving 18 bases between. The CDR3 consists of 15 residues. The germline V gene encodes CDR1 DFQATT and CDR2 SNEGSKA (reference sequence). CDR3 in amino acids: CSATSFKGMDTEAFF. DNA of the CDR3: TGCAGTGCTACATCTTTTAAGGGTATGGACACTGAAGCTTTCTTT.

The V gene is TRBV20-1, the J gene TRBJ2-1, with 13 bases matching TRBD2. Germline CDR1 DFQATT, CDR2 SNEGSKA (reference sequence). The CDR3 is 21 amino acids. The trim removed 1 base at V and 0 bases at J, leaving 15 bases unmatched. The CDR3 DNA follows: TGCAGTGCTAGAGTAACCCCCGGGACTAGCGGGAAAGGCAGCTCCTACAATGAGCAGTTCTTC. As protein: CSARVTPGTSGKGSSYNEQFF.

This clonotype was detected ten times or more. The chain uses TRBV20-1 and TRBJ2-3, with D tentatively TRBD2 (5 bases). The CDR3 length is 13 residues. V was shortened by 0 bases and J by 8 bases, with 12 bases between the two germline ends. The germline V gene encodes CDR1 DFQATT and CDR2 SNEGSKA (reference sequence). Here the CDR3 reads CSARDEGPGTQYF. Here the CDR3 DNA reads TGCAGTGCTAGAGATGAGGGCCCAGGTACGCAGTATTTT.

This clonotype was seen repeatedly, ten times or more. The chain joins TRBV7-3 to TRBJ2-3, with unresolved D. V lost 5 bases and J lost 2, with 5 bases in between. CDR1 is SGHTA and CDR2 is FQGTGA in the germline V gene. The CDR3 has 12 residues. CDR3 in DNA: TGTGCCAGCAGCGTAAACACAGATACGCAGTATTTT. Protein sequence: CASSVNTDTQYF.

This clonotype appeared many times. The chain links TRBV20-1 to TRBJ2-7; tentative D call: TRBD2 (7 bases). Trimming stripped 6 bases from V and 7 bases from J, with 22 bases between. Germline V lookup: CDR1 DFQATT, CDR2 SNEGSKA (reference sequence). The CDR3 totals 14 residues. In DNA form, the CDR3 reads TGCAGTGCCAACTCCGGGTCTAGGGGGGGAGAGCAGTACTTC. It encodes CSANSGSRGGEQYF.

The rearrangement uses TRBV18 and TRBJ2-5; weak D call: TRBD2 (5 bases). The CDR3 runs to 15 residues. V was pared by 0 bases and J by 7 bases, with 15 bases between. Per germline, CDR1 KGHSH and CDR2 LQKENI. The CDR3 region is CASSPPGAASSTQYF. The CDR3 DNA reads TGTGCCAGCTCACCACCGGGAGCGGCTAGTTCGACCCAGTACTTC.

The table lists this clonotype with a few counts. V gene TRBV5-4 combines with J gene TRBJ2-5; 7 positions match TRBD1. This CDR3 spans 15 amino acids. V dropped 4 bases and J dropped 7; count of bases not matched to a gene: 13. Germline CDR1 reads SGHNT; CDR2 reads YYREEE (reference sequence). The CDR3: CASSPGTGTVGTQYF. The CDR3 region has the DNA TGTGCCAGCAGCCCCGGAACCGGGACAGTTGGGACCCAGTACTTC.

This clonotype was counted ten times or more. V gene TRBV5-1 combines with J gene TRBJ1-5; D is perhaps TRBD1 (5 bases). Per the germline V gene, CDR1 is SGHRS and CDR2 is YFSETQ. The germline V and J ends were trimmed by 0 bases and 4 bases, with 14 bases remaining between them. This CDR3 is 16 amino acids long. The CDR3 nucleotides read TGCGCCAGCAGCTTGGTGCCAATTGGGGGGAATCAGCCCCAGCATTTT. It yields the protein CASSLVPIGGNQPQHF.

This clonotype was counted at least ten times. V and J are TRBV20-1 and TRBJ2-7, with 9 bases lining up with TRBD1. V lost 7 bases, J lost 3 bases, and 13 bases stayed unmatched. CDR3 length equals 15 residues. From germline, CDR1 is DFQATT and CDR2 SNEGSKA (reference sequence). CDR3 residues: CSGSLLQGADYEQYF. The CDR3 DNA follows: TGCAGTGGGTCGCTCCTACAGGGGGCAGACTACGAGCAGTACTTC.

With regard to this clonotype: At one end, the junction sequence differs from germline, possibly due to a read error. The gene calls are TRBV7-7 and TRBJ2-2; D possibly corresponds to TRBD1 (5 bases). The CDR3 covers 14 residues. Per the germline V gene, CDR1 is SSHAT and CDR2 is FNYEAQ (reference sequence). For the CDR3, the DNA is TGTGCTAGCAGCTTAGAATGGACAACCGGGGAGCTGTTTTTT. Residues: CASSLEWTTGELFF.

A few counts support this clonotype. The rearrangement uses TRBV20-1 and TRBJ2-5; the D is unclear. The CDR3 has 14 residues. Germline V gene data show CDR1 as DFQATT and CDR2 as SNEGSKA (reference sequence). V shed 3 bases and J shed 2 bases, with 13 bases lying between them. The CDR3 bases are TGCAGTGCTAGTCTCATCGGTAGTCAAGAGACCCAGTACTTC. Its protein is CSASLIGSQETQYF.

This clonotype was seen a few times. The rearrangement uses TRBV4-3 and TRBJ2-7, with 9 bases that match TRBD1. V lost 6 bases and J lost 4; bases outside the gene matches: 10. The germline V gene has CDR1 LGHNA and CDR2 YSLEER. The CDR3 sequence is 15 residues long. CDR3 DNA sequence: TGCGCCAGCAGATGGGGACAGGGCCCCTTTTACGAGCAGTACTTC. The encoded protein is CASRWGQGPFYEQYF.